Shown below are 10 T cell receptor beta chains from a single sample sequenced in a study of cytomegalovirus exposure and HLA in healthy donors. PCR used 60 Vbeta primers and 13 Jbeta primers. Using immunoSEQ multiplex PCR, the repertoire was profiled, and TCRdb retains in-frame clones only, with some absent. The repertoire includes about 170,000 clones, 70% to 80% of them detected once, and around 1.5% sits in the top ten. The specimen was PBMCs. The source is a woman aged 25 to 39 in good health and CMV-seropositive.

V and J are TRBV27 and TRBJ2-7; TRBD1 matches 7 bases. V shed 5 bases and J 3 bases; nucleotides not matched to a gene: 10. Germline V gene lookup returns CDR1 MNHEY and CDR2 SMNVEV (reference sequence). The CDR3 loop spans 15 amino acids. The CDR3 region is CASSRKDRSIYEQYF. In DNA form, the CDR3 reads TGTGCCAGCAGTAGAAAGGACAGGTCTATCTACGAGCAGTACTTC.

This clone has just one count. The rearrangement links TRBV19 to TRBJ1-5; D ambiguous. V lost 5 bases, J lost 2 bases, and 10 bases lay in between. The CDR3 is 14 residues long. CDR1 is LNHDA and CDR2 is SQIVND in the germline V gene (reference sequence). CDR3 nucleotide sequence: TGTGCCAGTAGTTGGACTGCCGGCAATCAGCCCCAGCATTTT. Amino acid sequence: CASSWTAGNQPQHF.

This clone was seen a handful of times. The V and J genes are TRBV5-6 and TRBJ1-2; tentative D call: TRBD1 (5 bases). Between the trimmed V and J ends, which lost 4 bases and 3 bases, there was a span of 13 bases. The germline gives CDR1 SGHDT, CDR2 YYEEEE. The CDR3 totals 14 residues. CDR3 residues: CASSPEGEDYGYTF. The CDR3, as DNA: TGTGCCAGCAGCCCGGAAGGGGAGGACTATGGCTACACCTTC.

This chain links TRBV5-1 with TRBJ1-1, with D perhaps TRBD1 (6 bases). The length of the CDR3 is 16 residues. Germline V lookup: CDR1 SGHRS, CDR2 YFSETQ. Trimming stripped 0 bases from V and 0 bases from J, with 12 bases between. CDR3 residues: CASSLETTGVNTEAFF. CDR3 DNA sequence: TGCGCCAGCAGCTTGGAAACGACAGGAGTGAACACTGAAGCTTTCTTT. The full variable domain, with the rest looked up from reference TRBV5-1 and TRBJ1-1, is KAGVTQTPRYLIKTRGQQVTLSCSPISGHRSVSWYQQTPGQGLQFLFEYFSETQRNKGNFPGRFSGRQFSNSRSEMNVSTLELGDSALYLCASSLETTGVNTEAFFGQGTRLTVV.

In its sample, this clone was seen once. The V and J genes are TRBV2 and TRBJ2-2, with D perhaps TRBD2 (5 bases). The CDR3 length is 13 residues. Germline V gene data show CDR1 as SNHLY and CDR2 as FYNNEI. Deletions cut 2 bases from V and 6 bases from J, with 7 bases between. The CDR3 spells CASSENGAGELFF. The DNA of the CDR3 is TGTGCCAGCAGTGAAAACGGGGCCGGGGAGCTGTTTTTT. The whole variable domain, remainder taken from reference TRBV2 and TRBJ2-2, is EPEVTQTPSHQVTQMGQEVILRCVPISNHLYFYWYRQILGQKVEFLVSFYNNEISEKSEIFDDQFSVERPDGSNFTLKIRSTKLEDSAMYFCASSENGAGELFFGEGSRLTVL.

The CDR3 nucleotides are TGTGCCAGCTCACCACCGGTTGTCACAGGTCATGAGCAGTTCTTC. It specifies CASSPPVVTGHEQFF. The gene calls are TRBV18 and TRBJ2-1, with a weak D call TRBD1 (5 bases). Germline assignment: CDR1 KGHSH and CDR2 LQKENI. CDR3 length: 15 amino acids. Trimming took 0 bases from V and 8 from J, leaving 14 bases between them.

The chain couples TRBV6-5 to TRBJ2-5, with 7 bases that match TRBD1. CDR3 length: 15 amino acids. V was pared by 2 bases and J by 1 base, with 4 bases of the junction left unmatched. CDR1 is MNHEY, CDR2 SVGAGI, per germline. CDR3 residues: CASSYGTATQETQYF. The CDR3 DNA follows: TGTGCCAGCAGTTACGGGACAGCAACCCAAGAGACCCAGTACTTC.

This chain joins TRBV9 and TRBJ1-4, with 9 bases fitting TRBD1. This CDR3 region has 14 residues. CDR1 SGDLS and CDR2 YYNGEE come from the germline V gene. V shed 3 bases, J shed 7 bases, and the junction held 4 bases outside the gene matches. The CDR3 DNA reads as TGTGCCAGCAGCGAAACAGGGGGCGGTGAAAAACTGTTTTTT. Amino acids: CASSETGGGEKLFF.

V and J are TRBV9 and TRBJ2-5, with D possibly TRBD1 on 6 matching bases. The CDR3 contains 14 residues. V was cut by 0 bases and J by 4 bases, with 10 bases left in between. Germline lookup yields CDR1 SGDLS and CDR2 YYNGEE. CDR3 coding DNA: TGTGCCAGCAGCGTAGACAGCAGGGGAGAGACCCAGTACTTC. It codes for CASSVDSRGETQYF.

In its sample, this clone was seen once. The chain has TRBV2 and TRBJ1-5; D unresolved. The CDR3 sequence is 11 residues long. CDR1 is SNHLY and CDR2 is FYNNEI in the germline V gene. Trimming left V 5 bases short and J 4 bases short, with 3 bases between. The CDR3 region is CASSLNQPQHF. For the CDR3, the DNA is TGTGCCAGCAGTCTAAATCAGCCCCAGCATTTT.